This T cell receptor beta chain came from a study of T cell responses to AZD1222 COVID-19 vaccine. Study results and limitations: Repertoires were obtained solely post-peak T cell response. Spike-wide vaccine-associated CD4 TCRs dominated at 160-218 and 743-854. It should be noted that donors were predominantly white British and more often female, and clonal diversity was possibly underestimated. The study identified only five or six AZD1222 recipients as seropositive at baseline.

Using immunoSEQ multiplex PCR, the repertoire was profiled, and TCRdb retains in-frame clones only, with some absent. Of some 150,000 clones in the sample, 65% to 90% were seen once. With respect to this clone: Its specificity is unknown.

Germline CDR1 reads LGHDT; CDR2 reads YNNKEL (reference sequence). The CDR3 totals 12 residues. Trimming took off 5 bases at V and 6 bases at J, with 7 bases between the two ends. The sample consisted of peripheral blood, taken 28 days after the second dose of the MenACWY control vaccine. The rearrangement links TRBV3-1 (or the pseudogene TRBV3-2) to TRBJ1-4; the D is unclear. This receptor was obtained from an adult who received the MenACWY meningococcal vaccine as a control. The CDR3 loop is CASSFTDEKLFF. For the CDR3, the DNA is TGTGCCAGCAGCTTCACTGATGAAAAACTGTTTTTT.